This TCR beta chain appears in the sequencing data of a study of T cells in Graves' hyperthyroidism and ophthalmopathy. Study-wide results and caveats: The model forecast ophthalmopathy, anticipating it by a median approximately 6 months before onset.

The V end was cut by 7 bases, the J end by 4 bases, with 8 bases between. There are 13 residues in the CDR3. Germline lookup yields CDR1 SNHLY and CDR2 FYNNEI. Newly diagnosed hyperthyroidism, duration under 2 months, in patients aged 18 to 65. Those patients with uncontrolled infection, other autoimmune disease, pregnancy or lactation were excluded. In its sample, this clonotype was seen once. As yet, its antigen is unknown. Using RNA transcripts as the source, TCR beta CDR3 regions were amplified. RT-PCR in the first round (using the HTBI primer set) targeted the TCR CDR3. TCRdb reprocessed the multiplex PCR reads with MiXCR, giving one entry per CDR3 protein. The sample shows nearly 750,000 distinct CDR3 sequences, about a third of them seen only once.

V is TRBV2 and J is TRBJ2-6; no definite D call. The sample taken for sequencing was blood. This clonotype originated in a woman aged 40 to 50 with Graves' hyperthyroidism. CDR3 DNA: TGTGCCAGCATAGGAGCAGGGGCCAACGTCCTGACTTTC. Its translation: CASIGAGANVLTF. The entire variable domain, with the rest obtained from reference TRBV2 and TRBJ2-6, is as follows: EPEVTQTPSHQVTQMGQEVILRCVPISNHLYFYWYRQILGQKVEFLVSFYNNEISEKSEIFDDQFSVERPDGSNFTLKIRSTKLEDSAMYFCASIGAGANVLTFGAGSRLTVL.